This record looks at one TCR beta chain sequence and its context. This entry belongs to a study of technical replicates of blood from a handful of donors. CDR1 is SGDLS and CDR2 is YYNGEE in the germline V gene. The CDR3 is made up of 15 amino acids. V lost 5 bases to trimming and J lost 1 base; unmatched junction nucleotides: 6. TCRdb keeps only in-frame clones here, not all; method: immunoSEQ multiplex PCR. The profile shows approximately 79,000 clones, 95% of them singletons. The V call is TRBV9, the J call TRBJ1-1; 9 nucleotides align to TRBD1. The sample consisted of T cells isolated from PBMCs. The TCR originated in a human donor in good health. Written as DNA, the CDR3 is TGTGCCAGCAGTGCCGGGACAGGGAGGAACACTGAAGCTTTCTTT. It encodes CASSAGTGRNTEAFF.